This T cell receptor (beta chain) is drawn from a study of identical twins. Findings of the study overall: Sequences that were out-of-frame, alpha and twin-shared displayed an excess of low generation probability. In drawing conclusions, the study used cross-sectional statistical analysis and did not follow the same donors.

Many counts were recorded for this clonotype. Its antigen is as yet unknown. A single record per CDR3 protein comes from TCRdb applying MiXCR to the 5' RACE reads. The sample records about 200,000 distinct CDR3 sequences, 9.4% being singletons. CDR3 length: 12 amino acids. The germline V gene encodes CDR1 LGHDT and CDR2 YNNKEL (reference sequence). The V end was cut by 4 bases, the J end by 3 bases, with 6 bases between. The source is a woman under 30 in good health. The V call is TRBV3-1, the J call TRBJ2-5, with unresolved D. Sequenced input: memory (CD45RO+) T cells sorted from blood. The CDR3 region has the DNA TGTGCCAGCAGCCGTCCTAAAGAGACCCAGTACTTC. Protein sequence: CASSRPKETQYF.